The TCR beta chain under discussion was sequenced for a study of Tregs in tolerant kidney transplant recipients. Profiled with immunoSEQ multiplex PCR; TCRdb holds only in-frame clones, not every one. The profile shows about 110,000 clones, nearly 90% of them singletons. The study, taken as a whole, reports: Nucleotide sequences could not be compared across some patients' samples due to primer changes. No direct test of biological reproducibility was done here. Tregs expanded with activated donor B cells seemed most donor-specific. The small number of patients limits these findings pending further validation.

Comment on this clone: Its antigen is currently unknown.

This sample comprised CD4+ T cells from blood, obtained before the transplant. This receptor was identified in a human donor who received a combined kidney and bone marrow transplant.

CDR3 amino acids: CASSPIQGEQYF. For the CDR3, the DNA is TGCGCCAGCAGCCCCATCCAGGGGGAGCAGTACTTC. The chain employs TRBV5-1 and TRBJ2-7, with D possibly TRBD1 on 6 matching bases. V was pared by 4 bases and J by 7 bases, with 12 bases between. CDR1 and CDR2 (germline): SGHRS, YFSETQ. This CDR3 is 12 amino acids long.